A selection of T cell receptor beta chains follows, all from one sample in a study of cytotoxic CD8 clonotypes in ibrutinib-treated CLL. The protocol was immunoSEQ multiplex PCR, while the TCRdb copy is restricted to in-frame clones and leaves out a portion. Among some 29,000 clones listed, 55% to 70% were seen once. The sample consisted of PBMCs, taken after 24 months of ibrutinib treatment. Receptors were obtained from a human donor with chronic lymphocytic leukemia. Each CDR3 is given with its conserved first and last residue. Each record gives: J gene, D gene, V gene, CDR3 DNA, CDR3 protein. D genes are given only for firm matches.

TRBJ1-5,-,TRBV19,TGTGCCAGTAGTCTCGGATATAGCAATCAGCCCCAGCATTTT,CASSLGYSNQPQHF
TRBJ1-4,TRBD1,TRBV18,TGTGCCAGCTCACCTCTGGGACAGCCAAGGGAAAAACTGTTTTTT,CASSPLGQPREKLFF
TRBJ1-3,-,TRBV4-3,TGCGCCAGCAGCCAAGATTGGAGGGGCGTAAACACCATATATTTT,CASSQDWRGVNTIYF
TRBJ2-7,-,TRBV28,TGTGCCAGCAGTTTCAGGGCCTACGAGCAGTACTTC,CASSFRAYEQYF
TRBJ2-7,TRBD1,TRBV5-1,TGCGCCAGCAGCTTGGTTCTCGGGACAGGGGGCTACGAGCAGTACTTC,CASSLVLGTGGYEQYF
TRBJ2-5,-,TRBV4-1,TGCGCCAGCAGCCGAAACAGGGGAGGGGAGACCCAGTACTTC,CASSRNRGGETQYF
TRBJ2-6,-,TRBV9,TGTGCCAGCAGCGTGGATGACTTCTCTGGGGCCAACGTCCTGACTTTC,CASSVDDFSGANVLTF